This T cell receptor (beta chain) was obtained from a study of T-cell memory formation after mild COVID-19. Study-wide context: TCR clustering was largely donor specific.

This clonotype occurred a few times. V was pared by 4 bases and J by 3 bases, with 6 bases between. Germline CDR1 MNHEY, CDR2 SMNVEV (reference sequence). The CDR3 covers 13 residues. From 5'RACE with constant-segment primers came TCR alpha and TCR beta cDNA libraries that carried sample barcodes and UMIs. TCRdb used MiXCR to reprocess the 5' RACE reads, holding one entry per CDR3 protein. The table has 470,000 or so distinct CDR3 sequences, under 20% seen once; the top ten hold roughly 21%. Material for sequencing was PBMCs or a T cell subset sorted from them (not recorded which). The source of this sequence is a man aged 18 to 29 who had mild COVID-19 (a few samples of this study predate the infection). Cell type and time point are not known. V gene TRBV27 combines with J gene TRBJ2-2; D not resolved. CDR3 loop: CASSSVDTGELFF. CDR3 DNA sequence: TGTGCCAGCAGTTCGGTGGACACCGGGGAGCTGTTTTTT.